This is a list of T cell receptor beta chains from one sample in a study of CXCR3-negative and CXCR3-positive naive CD8 T cells. One entry per CDR3 protein, without DNA, is what TCRdb gives after re-calling the 5' RACE reads. This specimen shows under 75,000 distinct CDR3 sequences; the ten leading clones hold 0.7% to 0.95%. The sequencing input was naive CXCR3+ CD8+ T cells from blood. All receptors derive from a human donor in good health. Some clones in this sample may be carry-over from other donors' samples. CDR3s include the opening cysteine and the closing phenylalanine or tryptophan.

v_call,j_call,cdr3_aa
TRBV2,TRBJ2-7,CASSDRTAYEQYF
TRBV18,TRBJ2-3,CASSFPTGEVPDTQYF
TRBV29-1,TRBJ2-1,CSVELLDPYNEQFF
TRBV7-8,TRBJ1-5,CASSPRQGAYSNQPQHF
TRBV6-6,TRBJ2-7,CASSYLGADEQYF
TRBV28,TRBJ2-1,CALERGSSYNEQFF
TRBV6-5,TRBJ1-1,CASSSGQNTEAFF
TRBV12-3/TRBV12-4,TRBJ2-2,CASTPVRGELFF
TRBV11-2,TRBJ1-2,CASSLVNSANYGYTF
TRBV7-9,TRBJ1-4,CASSAGSWPGGEKLFF
TRBV4-1,TRBJ2-4,CASSPSPGGVSKNIQYF
TRBV14,TRBJ1-6,CASRTDRVNSYNSPLHF
TRBV2,TRBJ2-1,CASSLPASYNEQFF
TRBV28,TRBJ2-7,CASSLESRTGGSYEQYF
TRBV29-1,TRBJ2-7,CSVRPSRGRAVENEQYF
TRBV4-3,TRBJ2-1,CASSQERGGVMKSSYNEQFF
TRBV27,TRBJ1-4,CASRGRINEKLFF
TRBV20-1,TRBJ2-7,CSARAPGLGGTGYEQYF
TRBV7-3,TRBJ2-7,CASRGQGTYEQYF
TRBV7-7,TRBJ2-1,CASSLGQGDYNEQFF
TRBV7-7,TRBJ2-1,CASSLGTGVEQFF
TRBV7-2,TRBJ1-1,CASTGNTEAFF
TRBV15,TRBJ1-5,CATSRERQGRAQHF
TRBV27,TRBJ2-2,CASSFGGTGELFF
TRBV5-6,TRBJ1-5,CASSFGGLSNQPQHF
TRBV29-1,TRBJ2-2,CSVEPRNTGELFF
TRBV27,TRBJ2-7,CASSLSRGPNEQYF
TRBV6-5,TRBJ2-6,CASSYYRLSSGANVLTF
TRBV7-9,TRBJ2-1,CASSLALATDNEQFF
TRBV28,TRBJ2-5,CASSSLQGSGVETQYF
TRBV20-1,TRBJ2-1,CSLPPGPGGNNEQFF
TRBV5-6,TRBJ2-1,CASSLTREQFF
TRBV12-3/TRBV12-4,TRBJ2-5,CASSSDSQETQYF
TRBV11-2,TRBJ1-6,CASSSPGGRNYNSPLHF
TRBV5-1,TRBJ2-1,CASTPGLAINEQFF
TRBV7-3,TRBJ1-1,CASSATGENTEAFF
TRBV10-3,TRBJ2-5,CAISEFRTGEETQYF
TRBV4-3,TRBJ2-5,CASSQDLVGWEQETQYF
TRBV7-9,TRBJ2-7,CASSPPDSYEQYF
TRBV4-3,TRBJ1-1,CASSQAGQGWTEAFF
TRBV9,TRBJ2-1,CASSVLTGDFYNEQFF
TRBV7-9,TRBJ2-5,CASSILQTDQETQYF
TRBV4-3,TRBJ2-1,CASSQGGTGSWNEQFF
TRBV7-6,TRBJ2-3,CASSLGLSGGLTDTQYF
TRBV4-1,TRBJ1-1,CASRPPEDTEAFF
TRBV6-5,TRBJ2-1,CASSRLLAIHEQFF
TRBV9,TRBJ1-6,CTSSTQVRQVNSPLHF
TRBV7-2,TRBJ1-5,CASSPWGNQPQHF